Detailed here is one T cell receptor beta chain. Its antigen is unidentified. This entry belongs to a study of CD8 T cells in ankylosing spondylitis. The CDR3 runs 18 residues. One entry per CDR3 protein results from TCRdb running MiXCR on the 5' RACE reads. The table includes hundreds of thousands of distinct CDR3 sequences, about an eighth detected once. Notes on the study in general: From matched ankylosing spondylitis synovial fluid, disease-linked clones were reportedly recovered at significantly enriched levels. Ankylosing spondylitis blood appeared to be characterized by a TCR beta motif of eight or nine highly homologous variants.

This TCR was sampled from a male donor with ankylosing spondylitis. The V gene is TRBV21-1, the J gene TRBJ2-7; the table assigns TRBD2, which was not confirmed against the DNA. TRBV21-1 is labeled a pseudogene. The specimen sequenced was blood, either unsorted or a sorted T cell fraction (not recorded which). CDR3 loop: CASSRGLAGGPTAYEQYF. CDR3 in DNA: TGTGCCAGCAGCAGAGGACTAGCGGGAGGTCCAACCGCCTACGAGCAGTACTTC.